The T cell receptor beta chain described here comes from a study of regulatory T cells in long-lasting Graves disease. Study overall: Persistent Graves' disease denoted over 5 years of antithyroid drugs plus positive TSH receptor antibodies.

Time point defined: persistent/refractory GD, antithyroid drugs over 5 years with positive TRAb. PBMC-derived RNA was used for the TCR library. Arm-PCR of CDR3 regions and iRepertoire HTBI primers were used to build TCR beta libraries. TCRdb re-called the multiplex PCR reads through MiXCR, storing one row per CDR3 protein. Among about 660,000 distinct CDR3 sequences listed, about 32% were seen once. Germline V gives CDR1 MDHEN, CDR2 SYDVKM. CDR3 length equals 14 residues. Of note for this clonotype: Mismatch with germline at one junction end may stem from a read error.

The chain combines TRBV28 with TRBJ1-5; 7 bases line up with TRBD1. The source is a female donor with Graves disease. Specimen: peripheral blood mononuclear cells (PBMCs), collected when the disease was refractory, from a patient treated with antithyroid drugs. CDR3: CASSEGARNHPQHF. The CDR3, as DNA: TGTGCCAGCAGTGAGGGGGCGAGGAATCATCCCCAGCATTTT. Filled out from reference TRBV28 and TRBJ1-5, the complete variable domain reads DVKVTQSSRYLVKRTGEKVFLECVQDMDHENMFWYRQDPGLGLRLIYFSYDVKMKEKGDIPEGYSVSREKKERFSLILESASTNQTSMYLCASSEGARNHPQHFGDGTRLSIL.